What follows describes a single T cell receptor beta chain. V was pared by 5 bases and J by 3 bases, with 17 bases of the junction left unmatched. This CDR3 spans 18 amino acids. From germline, CDR1 is LNHDA and CDR2 SQIVND (reference sequence). Authors' methods: Amplification from reference gene primers served as the basis for estimated nucleated cell counts. Some clones are missing from TCRdb's copy, which holds only in-frame ones; the method was immunoSEQ multiplex PCR. The V and J calls and clone size were taken over from that table, and D and trimming were inferred from the DNA. This table holds 65,000 to 80,000 clones, 80% to 90% found once. These data originate in a study of blood T cell repertoires in COVID-19. The wider study: Whether acute or convalescent, the COVID-19 samples came from the United States, Italy and Spain. PBMCs, B-cell-depleted T cells, or T cells were the source of the cDNA or gDNA that made up the material.

The receptor was isolated from a man aged 50-59 years with active COVID-19. The genes are TRBV19 and TRBJ1-1; TRBD1 matches at 8 bases. The sequencing sample was made of peripheral blood. The CDR3 reads CASSDRAGGIVGDTEAFF. CDR3 coding DNA: TGTGCCAGTAGTGATCGGGCAGGGGGCATCGTGGGAGACACTGAAGCTTTCTTT.